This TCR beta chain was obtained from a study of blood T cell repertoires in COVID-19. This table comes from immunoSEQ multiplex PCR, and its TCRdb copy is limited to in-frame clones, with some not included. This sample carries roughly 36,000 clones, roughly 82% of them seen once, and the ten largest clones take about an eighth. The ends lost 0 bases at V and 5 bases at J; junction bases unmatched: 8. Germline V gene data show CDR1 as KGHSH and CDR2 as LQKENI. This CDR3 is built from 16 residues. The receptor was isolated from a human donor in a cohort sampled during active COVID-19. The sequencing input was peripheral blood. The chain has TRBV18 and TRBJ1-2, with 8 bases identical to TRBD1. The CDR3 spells CASSPPSGGALYGYTF. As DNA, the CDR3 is TGTGCCAGCTCACCACCGTCAGGGGGCGCTTTGTATGGCTACACCTTC.